This T cell receptor (beta chain) was recorded in a study of blood T cell repertoires in COVID-19. Study as a whole: COVID-19 samples from acute and convalescent phases originated in the United States, Italy and Spain. T cells, B-cell-depleted T cells, or PBMCs provided the cDNA or gDNA that served as material.

Trimming pared 5 bases from V and 1 base from J, leaving 15 bases between. The CDR3 spans 16 residues. Germline CDR1 SGHRS, CDR2 YFSETQ. Authors' methods: Reference gene primers were amplified, and this amplification served to estimate nucleated cell counts. Measured with immunoSEQ multiplex PCR; TCRdb has only the in-frame clones, and not every one. The DNA gave D and trimming, while V, J and clone size come from that table. This sample has about 76,000 clones, with 87% found just once. The origin of this receptor is a man aged 30-40 years with acute or convalescent COVID-19. Sequencing used peripheral blood. This rearrangement joins TRBV5-1 to TRBJ1-4; possibly TRBD1 for D (5 bases). The CDR3 is CASSSGTGGTNEKLFF. Here the CDR3 DNA reads TGCGCCAGCAGTTCCGGGACGGGGGGAACTAATGAAAAACTGTTTTTT.